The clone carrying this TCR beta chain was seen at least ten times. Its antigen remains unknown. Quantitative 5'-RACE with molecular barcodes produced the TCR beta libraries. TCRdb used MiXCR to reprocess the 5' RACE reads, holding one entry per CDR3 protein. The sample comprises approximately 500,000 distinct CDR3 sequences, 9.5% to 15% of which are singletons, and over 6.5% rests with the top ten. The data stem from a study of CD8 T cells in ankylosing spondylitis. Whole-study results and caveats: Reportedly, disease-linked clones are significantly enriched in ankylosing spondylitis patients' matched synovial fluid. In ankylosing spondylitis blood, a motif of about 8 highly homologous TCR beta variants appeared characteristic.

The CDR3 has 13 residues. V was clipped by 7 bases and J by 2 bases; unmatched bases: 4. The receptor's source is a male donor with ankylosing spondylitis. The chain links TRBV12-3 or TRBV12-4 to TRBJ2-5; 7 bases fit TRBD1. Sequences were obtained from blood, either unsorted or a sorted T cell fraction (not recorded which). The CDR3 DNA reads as TGTGCCAGCACCAGGGGGTGGCAAGAGACCCAGTACTTC. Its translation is CASTRGWQETQYF.